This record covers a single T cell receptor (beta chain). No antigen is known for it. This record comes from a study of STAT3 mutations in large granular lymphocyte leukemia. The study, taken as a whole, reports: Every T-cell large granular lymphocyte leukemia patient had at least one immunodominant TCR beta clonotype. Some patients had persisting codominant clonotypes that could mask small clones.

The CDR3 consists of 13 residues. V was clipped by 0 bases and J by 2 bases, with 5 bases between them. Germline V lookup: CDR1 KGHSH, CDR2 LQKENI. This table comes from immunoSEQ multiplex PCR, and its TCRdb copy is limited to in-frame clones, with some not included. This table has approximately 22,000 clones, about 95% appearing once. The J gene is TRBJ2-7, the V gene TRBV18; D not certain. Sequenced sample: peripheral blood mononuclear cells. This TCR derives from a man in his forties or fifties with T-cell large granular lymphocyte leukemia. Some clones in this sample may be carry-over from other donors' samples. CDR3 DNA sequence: TGTGCCAGCTCACCACCGGAAACCTACGAGCAGTACTTC. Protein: CASSPPETYEQYF.